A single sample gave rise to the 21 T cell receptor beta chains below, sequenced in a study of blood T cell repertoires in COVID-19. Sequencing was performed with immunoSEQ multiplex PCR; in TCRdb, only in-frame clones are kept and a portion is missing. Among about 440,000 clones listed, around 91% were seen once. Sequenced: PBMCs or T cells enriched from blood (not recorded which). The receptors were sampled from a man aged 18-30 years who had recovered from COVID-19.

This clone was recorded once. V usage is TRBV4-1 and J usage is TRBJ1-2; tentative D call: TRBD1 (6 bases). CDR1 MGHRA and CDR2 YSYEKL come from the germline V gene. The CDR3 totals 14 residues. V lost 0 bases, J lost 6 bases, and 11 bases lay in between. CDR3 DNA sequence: TGCGCCAGCAGCCAAGAGGCAGGGGATGATGGCTACACCTTC. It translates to CASSQEAGDDGYTF.

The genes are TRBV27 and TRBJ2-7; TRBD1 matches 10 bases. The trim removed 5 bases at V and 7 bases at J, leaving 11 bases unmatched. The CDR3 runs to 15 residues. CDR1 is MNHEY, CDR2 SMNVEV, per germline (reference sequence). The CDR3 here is CASSRVDRGTYEQYF. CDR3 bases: TGTGCCAGCAGTCGCGTGGACAGGGGGACTTATGAGCAGTACTTC.

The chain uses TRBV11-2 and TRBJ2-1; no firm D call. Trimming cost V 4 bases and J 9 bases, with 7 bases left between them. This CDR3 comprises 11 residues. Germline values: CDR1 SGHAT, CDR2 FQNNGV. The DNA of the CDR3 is TGTGCCAGCAGCTGGCCTGGTGAGCAGTTCTTC. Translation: CASSWPGEQFF.

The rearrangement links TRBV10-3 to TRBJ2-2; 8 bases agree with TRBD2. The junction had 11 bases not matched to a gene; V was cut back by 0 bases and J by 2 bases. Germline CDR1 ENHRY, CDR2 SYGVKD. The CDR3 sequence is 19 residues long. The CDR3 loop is CAISESLLAARTNTGELFF. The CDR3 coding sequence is TGTGCCATCAGTGAGTCTCTACTAGCGGCCAGAACAAACACCGGGGAGCTGTTTTTT.

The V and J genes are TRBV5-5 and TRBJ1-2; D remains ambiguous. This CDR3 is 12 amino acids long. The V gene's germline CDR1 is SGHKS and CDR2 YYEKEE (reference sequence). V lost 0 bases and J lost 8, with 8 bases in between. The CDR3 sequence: CASSLGTDGYTF. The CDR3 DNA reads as TGTGCCAGCAGCTTGGGGACTGACGGCTACACCTTC.

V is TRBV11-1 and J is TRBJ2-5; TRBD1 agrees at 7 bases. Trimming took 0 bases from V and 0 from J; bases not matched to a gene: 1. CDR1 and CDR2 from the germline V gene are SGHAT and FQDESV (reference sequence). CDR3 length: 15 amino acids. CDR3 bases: TGTGCCAGCAGCTTAGCTGGGACAGACCAAGAGACCCAGTACTTC. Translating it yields CASSLAGTDQETQYF.

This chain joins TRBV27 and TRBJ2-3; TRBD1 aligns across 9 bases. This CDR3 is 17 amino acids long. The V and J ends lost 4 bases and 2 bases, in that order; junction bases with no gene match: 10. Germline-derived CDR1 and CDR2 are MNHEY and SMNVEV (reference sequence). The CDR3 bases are TGTGCCAGCAGTTACAGGGGGCTCCAACGAGACACAGATACGCAGTATTTT. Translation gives CASSYRGLQRDTDTQYF.

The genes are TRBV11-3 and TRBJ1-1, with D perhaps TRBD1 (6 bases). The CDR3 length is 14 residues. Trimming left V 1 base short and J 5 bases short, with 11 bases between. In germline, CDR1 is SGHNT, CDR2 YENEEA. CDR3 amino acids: CASSLGEGGTEAFF. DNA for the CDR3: TGTGCCAGCAGCTTAGGGGAGGGGGGTACTGAAGCTTTCTTT.

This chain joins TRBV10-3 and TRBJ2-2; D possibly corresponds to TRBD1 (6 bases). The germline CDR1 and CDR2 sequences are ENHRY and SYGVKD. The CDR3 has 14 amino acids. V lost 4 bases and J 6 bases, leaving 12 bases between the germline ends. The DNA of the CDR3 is TGTGCCATCAGTGTTGAGGGGGTTCCCGGGGAGCTGTTTTTT. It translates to CAISVEGVPGELFF.

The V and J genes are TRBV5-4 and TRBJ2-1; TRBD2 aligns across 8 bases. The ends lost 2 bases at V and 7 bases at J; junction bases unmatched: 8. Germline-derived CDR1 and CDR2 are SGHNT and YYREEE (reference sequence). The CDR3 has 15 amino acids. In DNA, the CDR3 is TGTGCCAGCAGCTTTCCCCCAGCGGGAGTGAATGAGCAGTTCTTC. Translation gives CASSFPPAGVNEQFF.

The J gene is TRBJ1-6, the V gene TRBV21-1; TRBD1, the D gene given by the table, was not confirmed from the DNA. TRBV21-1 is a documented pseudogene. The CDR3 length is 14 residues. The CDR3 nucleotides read TGTGCCAGCAGCTGGGGACAGGCAAATTCACCCCTCCACTTT. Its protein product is CASSWGQANSPLHF.

CDR3 coding DNA: TGTGCCAGCAGTCCCCGGGACAGGGGCGCCAAAAACATTCAGTACTTC. This gives the protein CASSPRDRGAKNIQYF. The chain couples TRBV28 to TRBJ2-4; 10 bases are shared with TRBD1. Germline V gene sequence: CDR1 MDHEN, CDR2 SYDVKM. This CDR3 is 16 amino acids long. The V and J ends lost 5 bases and 1 base, in that order; junction bases with no gene match: 5. Filled out from reference TRBV28 and TRBJ2-4, the complete variable domain reads DVKVTQSSRYLVKRTGEKVFLECVQDMDHENMFWYRQDPGLGLRLIYFSYDVKMKEKGDIPEGYSVSREKKERFSLILESASTNQTSMYLCASSPRDRGAKNIQYFGAGTRLSVL.

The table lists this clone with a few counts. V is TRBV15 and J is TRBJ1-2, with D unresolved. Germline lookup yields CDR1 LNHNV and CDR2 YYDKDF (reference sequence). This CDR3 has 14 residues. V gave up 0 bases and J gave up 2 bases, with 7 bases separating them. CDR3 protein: CATSRDFSNYGYTF. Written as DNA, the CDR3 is TGTGCCACCAGCAGAGATTTCTCCAACTATGGCTACACCTTC.

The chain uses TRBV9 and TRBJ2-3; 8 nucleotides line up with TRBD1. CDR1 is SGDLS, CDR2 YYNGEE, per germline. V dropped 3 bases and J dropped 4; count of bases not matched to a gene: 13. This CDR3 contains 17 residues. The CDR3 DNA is TGTGCCAGCAGCGCCCACATCGGACAGGGCCCAGCAGATACGCAGTATTTT. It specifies CASSAHIGQGPADTQYF.

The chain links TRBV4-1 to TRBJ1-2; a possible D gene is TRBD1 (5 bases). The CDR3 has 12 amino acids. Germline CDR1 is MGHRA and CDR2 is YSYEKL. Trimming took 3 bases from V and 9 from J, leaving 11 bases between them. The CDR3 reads CASSHWGASYTF. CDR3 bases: TGCGCCAGCAGCCATTGGGGCGCCAGCTACACCTTC.

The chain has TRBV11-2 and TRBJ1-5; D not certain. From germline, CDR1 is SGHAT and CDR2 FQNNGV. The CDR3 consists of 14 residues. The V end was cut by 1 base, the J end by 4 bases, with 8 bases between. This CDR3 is CASSLGSGNQPQHF. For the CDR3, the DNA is TGTGCCAGCAGCTTAGGGTCGGGTAATCAGCCCCAGCATTTT.

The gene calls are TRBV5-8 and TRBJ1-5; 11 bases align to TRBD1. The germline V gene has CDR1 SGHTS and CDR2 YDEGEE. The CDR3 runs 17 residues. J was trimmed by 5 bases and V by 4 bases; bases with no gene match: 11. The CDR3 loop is CASSRTRTGGSHQPQHF. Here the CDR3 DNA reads TGTGCCAGCAGCCGCACGAGGACAGGGGGCTCACATCAGCCCCAGCATTTT.

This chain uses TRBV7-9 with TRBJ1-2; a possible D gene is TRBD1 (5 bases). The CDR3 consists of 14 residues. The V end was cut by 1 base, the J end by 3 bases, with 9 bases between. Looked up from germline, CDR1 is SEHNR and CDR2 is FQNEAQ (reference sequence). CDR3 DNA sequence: TGTGCCAGCAGCTTAGGCAGGGAAGACTATGGCTACACCTTC. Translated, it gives CASSLGREDYGYTF.

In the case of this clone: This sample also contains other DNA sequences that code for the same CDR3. CDR3 DNA: TGTGCCAGCAGCTTAAGTCAGAACACTGAAGCTTTCTTT. Translated, it gives CASSLSQNTEAFF. This chain connects TRBV7-3 to TRBJ1-1; unclear D gene. V was trimmed by 1 base and J by 1 base, leaving 4 bases between them. Germline assignment: CDR1 SGHTA and CDR2 FQGTGA. The CDR3 has 13 residues.

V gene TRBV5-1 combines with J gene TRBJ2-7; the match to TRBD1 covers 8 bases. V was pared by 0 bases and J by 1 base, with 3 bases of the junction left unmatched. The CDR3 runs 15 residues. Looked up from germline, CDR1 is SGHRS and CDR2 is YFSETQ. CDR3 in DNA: TGCGCCAGCAGCTTGGTAACAGGGGGTTCCTACGAGCAGTACTTC. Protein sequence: CASSLVTGGSYEQYF.

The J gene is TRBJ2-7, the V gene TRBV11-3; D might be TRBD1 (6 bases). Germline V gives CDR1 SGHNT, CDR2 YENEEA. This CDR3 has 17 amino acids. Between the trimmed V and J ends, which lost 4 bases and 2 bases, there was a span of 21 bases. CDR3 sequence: CASSYEYRVKGAYEQYF. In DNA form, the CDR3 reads TGTGCCAGCAGCTACGAGTACAGGGTTAAAGGCGCCTACGAGCAGTACTTC.